This T cell receptor (beta chain) is from a study of T cell repertoires in cytomegalovirus infection. Study information: Based on public TCR beta signatures, there were indications of CMV infection and of a matching HLA type.

TCRdb re-called the reads with MiXCR, one entry per CDR3 protein. The table lists around 290,000 distinct CDR3 sequences, about 26% of them singletons. CDR3 size: 17 residues. The germline V gene has CDR1 SGHTA and CDR2 FQGNSA. V lost 3 bases and J lost 6; bases outside the gene matches: 5. The chain links TRBV7-2 to TRBJ2-1; 16 bases fit TRBD2. This receptor was obtained from a human donor in good health (CMV status not recorded). Some clones in this sample may be carry-over from other donors' samples. The sequenced sample consisted of PBMCs. The CDR3 region has the DNA TGTGCCAGCAGCTTGGGACTAGCGGGAGGGCCAGGCAATGAGCAGTTCTTC. Its protein product is CASSLGLAGGPGNEQFF.